This TCR beta chain derives from a study of cytomegalovirus exposure and HLA in healthy donors. The study ran its PCR with 60 Vbeta and 13 Jbeta primers. The method was immunoSEQ multiplex PCR; TCRdb's version includes in-frame clones alone and lacks a portion of them. The sample records about 210,000 clones, roughly 80% being singletons. Donors likely had unrecorded immune exposures despite being nominally healthy when sampled. The source material was PBMCs. This clonotype was sampled from a man between 40 and 49 years old in good health and CMV-seropositive.

DNA of the CDR3: TGCGCCAGCAGCTTGGTAGAACCCGGCCGGGATGAGCAGTTCTTC. Protein product: CASSLVEPGRDEQFF. The J gene is TRBJ2-1, the V gene TRBV5-1; D remains unclear. The CDR3 is made up of 15 amino acids. Germline CDR1 and CDR2: SGHRS and YFSETQ. Between the trimmed V and J ends, which lost 0 bases and 8 bases, there was a span of 15 bases. Supplemented by reference TRBV5-1 and TRBJ2-1, the full variable domain reads KAGVTQTPRYLIKTRGQQVTLSCSPISGHRSVSWYQQTPGQGLQFLFEYFSETQRNKGNFPGRFSGRQFSNSRSEMNVSTLELGDSALYLCASSLVEPGRDEQFFGPGTRLTVL.